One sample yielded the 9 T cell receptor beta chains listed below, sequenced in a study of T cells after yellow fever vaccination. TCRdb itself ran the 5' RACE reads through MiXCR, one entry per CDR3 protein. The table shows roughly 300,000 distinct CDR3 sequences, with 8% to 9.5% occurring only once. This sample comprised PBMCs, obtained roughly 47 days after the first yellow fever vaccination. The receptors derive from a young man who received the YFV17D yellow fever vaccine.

The CDR3 is CASSYSGEGRETQYF. In DNA form, the CDR3 reads TGCGCCAGCAGCTACTCAGGAGAAGGGCGGGAGACCCAGTACTTC. The chain couples TRBV5-1 to TRBJ2-5; no clear D gene. CDR3 length: 15 residues. Looked up from germline, CDR1 is SGHRS and CDR2 is YFSETQ. Trimming pared 3 bases from V and 5 bases from J, leaving 17 bases between.

The CDR3: CASSQAGEGSDYEQYF. The CDR3 DNA reads TGCGCCAGCAGCCAAGCAGGGGAAGGATCCGACTACGAGCAGTACTTC. The chain employs TRBV4-1 and TRBJ2-7, with D tentatively TRBD1 (6 bases). The germline V gene has CDR1 MGHRA and CDR2 YSYEKL. Deletions cut 1 base from V and 3 bases from J, with 16 bases between. The CDR3 has 16 residues.

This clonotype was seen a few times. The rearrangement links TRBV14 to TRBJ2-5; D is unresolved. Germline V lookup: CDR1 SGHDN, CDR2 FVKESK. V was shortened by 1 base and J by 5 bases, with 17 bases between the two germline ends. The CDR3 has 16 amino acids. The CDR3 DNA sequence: TGTGCCAGCAGCCAAGCCCCCCGTGCGATGTTGGAGACCCAGTACTTC. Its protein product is CASSQAPRAMLETQYF.

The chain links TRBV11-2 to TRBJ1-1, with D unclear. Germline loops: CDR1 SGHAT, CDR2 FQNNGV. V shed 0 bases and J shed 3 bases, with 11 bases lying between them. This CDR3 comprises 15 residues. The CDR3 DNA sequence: TGTGCCAGCAGCTTAGAAGGAAAGGGATACACTGAAGCTTTCTTT. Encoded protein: CASSLEGKGYTEAFF. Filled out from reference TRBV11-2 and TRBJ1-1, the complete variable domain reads EAGVAQSPRYKIIEKRQSVAFWCNPISGHATLYWYQQILGQGPKLLIQFQNNGVVDDSQLPKDRFSAERLKGVDSTLKIQPAKLEDSAVYLCASSLEGKGYTEAFFGQGTRLTVV.

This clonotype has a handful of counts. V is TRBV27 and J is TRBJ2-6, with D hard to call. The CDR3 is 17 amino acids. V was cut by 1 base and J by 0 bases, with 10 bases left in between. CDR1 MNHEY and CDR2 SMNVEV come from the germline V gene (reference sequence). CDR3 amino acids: CASSLYPVSSGANVLTF. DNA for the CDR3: TGTGCCAGCAGTTTATATCCAGTTAGCTCTGGGGCCAACGTCCTGACTTTC.

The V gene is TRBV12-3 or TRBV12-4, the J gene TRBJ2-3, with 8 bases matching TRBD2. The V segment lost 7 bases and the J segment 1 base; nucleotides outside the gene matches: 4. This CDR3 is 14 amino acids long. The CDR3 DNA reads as TGTGCCAGCACCGTAGCGGGACGCACAGATACGCAGTATTTT. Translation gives CASTVAGRTDTQYF.

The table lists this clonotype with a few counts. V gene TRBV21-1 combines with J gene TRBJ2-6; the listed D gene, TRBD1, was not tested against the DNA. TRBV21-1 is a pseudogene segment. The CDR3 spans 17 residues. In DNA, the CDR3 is TGTGCCAGCAGCGGGCCGGGACGGAGATCTGGGGCCAACGTCCTGACTTTC. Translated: CASSGPGRRSGANVLTF.

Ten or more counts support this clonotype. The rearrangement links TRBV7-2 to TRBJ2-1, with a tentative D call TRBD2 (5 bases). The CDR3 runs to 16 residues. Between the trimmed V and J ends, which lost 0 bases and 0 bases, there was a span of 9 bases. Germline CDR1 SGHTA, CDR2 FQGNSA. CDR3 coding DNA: TGTGCCAGCAGCTTAGCCAGTGGGAGCTCCTACAATGAGCAGTTCTTC. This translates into CASSLASGSSYNEQFF.

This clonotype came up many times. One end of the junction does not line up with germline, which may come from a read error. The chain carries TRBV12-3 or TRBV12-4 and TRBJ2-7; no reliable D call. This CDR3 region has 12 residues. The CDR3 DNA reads TGCGCCAGCAGCTTAGAGTCCTACGAGCAGTACTTC. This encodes CASSLESYEQYF.